The 6 T cell receptor beta chains in this list originate from one sample, sequenced in a study of T cells in Graves' hyperthyroidism and ophthalmopathy. Amplified TCR beta CDR3 regions derived from RNA transcripts. RT-PCR in the first round (using the HTBI primer set) targeted the TCR CDR3. TCRdb reprocessed the multiplex PCR reads via MiXCR and lists one record per CDR3 protein. The sample lists 300,000 to 400,000 distinct CDR3 sequences; roughly a fifth were seen once. The sequenced sample was blood. Receptors were obtained from a woman in her 50s with Graves' hyperthyroidism.

This clonotype was counted at least ten times. This chain connects TRBV20-1 to TRBJ1-5; tentative D call: TRBD1 (5 bases). The CDR3 consists of 14 residues. Germline V gene lookup returns CDR1 DFQATT and CDR2 SNEGSKA (reference sequence). Trimming cost V 6 bases and J 2 bases, with 14 bases left between them. The CDR3 DNA sequence: TGCAGTGCAACGATAGGGGCCCGCAATCAGCCCCAGCATTTT. Amino acids: CSATIGARNQPQHF.

This clonotype was seen a handful of times. The V gene is TRBV5-1, the J gene TRBJ2-1, with TRBD2 matching over 10 bases. The CDR3 has 16 residues. The germline V gene has CDR1 SGHRS and CDR2 YFSETQ. With 0 bases clipped from V and 3 bases from J, the junction kept 3 bases outside the gene matches. DNA for the CDR3: TGCGCCAGCAGCTTGGGCCTAGCGGGAGACTACAATGAGCAGTTCTTC. Its protein is CASSLGLAGDYNEQFF.

The chain uses TRBV7-3 and TRBJ2-3, with 9 positions matching TRBD2. The CDR3 covers 19 residues. The ends lost 5 bases at V and 2 bases at J; junction bases unmatched: 17. In germline, CDR1 is SGHTA, CDR2 FQGTGA. CDR3 residues: CASSTLQPSGGTITDTQYF. CDR3 DNA: TGTGCCAGCAGCACTCTACAACCGAGCGGGGGGACTATCACAGATACGCAGTATTTT. Together with reference TRBV7-3 and TRBJ2-3, the CDR3 gives the full variable domain: GAGVSQTPSNKVTEKGKYVELRCDPISGHTALYWYRQSLGQGPEFLIYFQGTGAADDSGLPNDRFFAVRPEGSVSTLKIQRTERGDSAVYLCASSTLQPSGGTITDTQYFGPGTRLTVL.

This clonotype was detected a few times. The chain joins TRBV5-1 to TRBJ2-1; 14 nucleotides match TRBD2. This CDR3 region has 16 residues. Germline CDR1 SGHRS, CDR2 YFSETQ. The ends lost 4 bases at V and 10 bases at J; junction bases unmatched: 10. CDR3 amino acids: CASSRGGLAGDGEQFF. The CDR3 coding sequence is TGCGCCAGCAGCAGGGGGGGACTAGCGGGAGATGGAGAGCAGTTCTTC.

This clonotype has ten or more counts. The chain couples TRBV11-2 to TRBJ2-1, with a possible D match to TRBD1 (6 bases). The V gene lost 5 bases and the J gene lost 6 bases, with 11 bases spanning the gap. Germline V gene data show CDR1 as SGHAT and CDR2 as FQNNGV. This CDR3 comprises 13 residues. CDR3 sequence reads: CASSASGVNEQFF. In DNA, the CDR3 is TGTGCCAGCAGCGCCTCAGGGGTCAATGAGCAGTTCTTC.

V gene TRBV28 combines with J gene TRBJ2-5; D is unclear. The CDR3 is made up of 16 amino acids. Germline loops: CDR1 MDHEN, CDR2 SYDVKM. Trimming left V 8 bases short and J 4 bases short, with 23 bases between. The CDR3 reads CASFFVSGYRLETQYF. CDR3 bases: TGTGCCAGCTTCTTTGTGTCAGGTTACAGACTAGAGACCCAGTACTTC.